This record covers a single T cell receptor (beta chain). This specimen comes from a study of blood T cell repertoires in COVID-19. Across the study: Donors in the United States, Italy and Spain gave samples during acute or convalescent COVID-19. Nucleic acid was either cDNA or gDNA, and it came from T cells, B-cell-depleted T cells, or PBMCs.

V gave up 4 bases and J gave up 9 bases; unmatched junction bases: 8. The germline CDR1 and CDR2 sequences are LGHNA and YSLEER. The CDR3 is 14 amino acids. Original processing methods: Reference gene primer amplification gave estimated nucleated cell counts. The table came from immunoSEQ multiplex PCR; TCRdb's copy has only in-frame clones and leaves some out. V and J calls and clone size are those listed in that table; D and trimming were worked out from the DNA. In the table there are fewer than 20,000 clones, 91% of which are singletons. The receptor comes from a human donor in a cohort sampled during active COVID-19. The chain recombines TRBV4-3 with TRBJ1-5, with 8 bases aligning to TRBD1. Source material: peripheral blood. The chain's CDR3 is CASSRDRGVSPQHF. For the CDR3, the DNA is TGCGCCAGCAGCCGCGACAGGGGAGTATCGCCCCAGCATTTT.